These T cell receptor beta chains were read from a single sample in a study of OX40 agonist ivuxolimab in advanced cancers. Data came from immunoSEQ multiplex PCR; TCRdb stores just in-frame clones and leaves some out. The repertoire consists of 45,000 to 50,000 clones, with 81% occurring once and the leading ten covering about 7.7%. The starting material was CD4+ or CD8+ T cells sorted from blood, obtained in a trial of the OX40 agonist ivuxolimab. The receptor set was obtained from an adult with an advanced solid tumor such as melanoma, head and neck, liver or kidney cancer. The CDR3 runs from the conserved cysteine through the conserved F or W. The D gene is left open where the match is weak. Some rows have no size entry. The others give once, few or many, or a class for an expanded clone.

clone size	V gene	D gene	CDR3 length	J gene	CDR3 protein	CDR3 DNA
-	TRBV2	TRBD2	16	TRBJ2-5	CASSEAGLAGTETQYF	TGTGCCAGCAGTGAAGCGGGACTAGCGGGAACAGAGACCCAGTACTTC
-	TRBV10-1	TRBD1	11	TRBJ2-1	CASMEGQEQFF	TGCGCCAGCATGGAAGGACAGGAACAGTTCTTC
-	TRBV19	-	12	TRBJ1-1	CASRTPNTEAFF	TGTGCCAGTCGGACCCCGAACACTGAAGCTTTCTTT
-	TRBV15	-	12	TRBJ1-3	CATSDSGNTIYF	TGTGCCACCAGCGACTCTGGAAACACCATATATTTT
-	TRBV18	TRBD2	21	TRBJ2-1	CASSPQVFGLAGVGTLNEQFF	TGTGCCAGCTCACCACAGGTTTTCGGACTAGCGGGAGTGGGGACTCTCAATGAGCAGTTCTTC
-	TRBV6-1	-	16	TRBJ1-5	CASSGQGVIGNQPQHF	TGTGCCAGCAGTGGCCAGGGTGTCATCGGCAATCAGCCCCAGCATTTT
-	TRBV19	TRBD1	17	TRBJ1-2	CASTTRQGAKTNYGYTF	TGTGCCAGTACCACGCGACAGGGAGCCAAAACTAACTATGGCTACACCTTC
-	TRBV5-1	TRBD1	14	TRBJ2-7	CASSPGTGHYEQYF	TGCGCCAGCAGCCCCGGGACAGGGCACTACGAGCAGTACTTC
-	TRBV30	-	13	TRBJ1-2	CAWSPFENYGYTF	TGTGCATGGAGCCCTTTCGAGAACTATGGCTACACCTTC
-	TRBV5-4	-	15	TRBJ1-1	CASSPRSGMNTEAFF	TGTGCCAGCAGCCCTCGTTCAGGGATGAACACTGAAGCTTTCTTT
-	TRBV5-1	-	15	TRBJ2-3	CASSLDGARTDTQYF	TGCGCCAGCAGCTTGGACGGGGCGCGCACAGATACGCAGTATTTT
once	TRBV19	TRBD1	15	TRBJ1-1	CASRDGQGPWTEAFF	TGTGCCAGTAGGGACGGACAGGGGCCATGGACTGAAGCTTTCTTT
-	TRBV18	-	12	TRBJ2-7	CASSPAEREQYF	TGTGCCAGCTCACCCGCGGAGCGCGAGCAGTACTTC
-	TRBV19	TRBD1	13	TRBJ2-2	CASSLQGFGELFF	TGTGCCAGTAGTTTACAGGGGTTCGGGGAGCTGTTTTTT
-	TRBV5-1	-	15	TRBJ1-1	CASSFLSDSYTEAFF	TGCGCCAGCAGCTTCCTATCCGACAGTTACACTGAAGCTTTCTTT
medium-sized	TRBV4-1	-	15	TRBJ2-7	CASSQANSADYEQYF	TGCGCCAGCAGCCAAGCAAATAGCGCTGACTACGAGCAGTACTTC
-	TRBV30	-	14	TRBJ1-1	CAWSEFGRLGEAFF	TGTGCCTGGAGCGAATTTGGGAGACTTGGTGAAGCTTTCTTT
-	TRBV7-9	TRBD2	14	TRBJ2-5	CASSLAGVGETQYF	TGTGCCAGCAGCTTGGCGGGAGTAGGGGAGACCCAGTACTTC
-	TRBV13	-	14	TRBJ1-4	CASRGRRNNEKLFF	TGTGCCAGCAGGGGACGGCGGAATAATGAAAAACTGTTTTTT
-	TRBV18	-	15	TRBJ1-5	CASSRTEYSNQPQHF	TGTGCCAGCTCACGGACAGAGTATAGCAATCAGCCCCAGCATTTT
-	TRBV7-9	TRBD1	14	TRBJ2-2	CASSSTGVNGELFF	TGTGCCAGCAGCTCGACAGGGGTCAACGGGGAGCTGTTTTTT
-	TRBV9	-	11	TRBJ2-5	CASSVDETQYF	TGTGCCAGCAGCGTAGATGAGACCCAGTACTTC
-	TRBV11-2	TRBD1	15	TRBJ2-5	CASSYTLQGVQTQYF	TGTGCCAGCAGCTACACCCTACAGGGGGTACAGACCCAGTACTTC
-	TRBV9	TRBD1	20	TRBJ1-2	CASTPTVRIGTGGVYYGYTF	TGTGCCAGCACCCCGACAGTTCGTATCGGGACAGGGGGCGTATACTATGGCTACACCTTC
-	TRBV4-1	-	14	TRBJ2-3	CASSQVGLVDTQYF	TGCGCCAGCAGCCAAGTGGGTCTAGTAGATACGCAGTATTTT
-	TRBV16	-	16	TRBJ2-6	CASSQLGRTGANVLTF	TGTGCCAGCAGCCAATTAGGTCGGACTGGGGCCAACGTCCTGACTTTC
-	TRBV7-9	TRBD2	14	TRBJ2-1	CASRTSGRGYEQFF	TGTGCCAGCAGGACTAGCGGGAGAGGTTATGAGCAGTTCTTC
-	TRBV7-7	TRBD2	15	TRBJ2-1	CASSGGTSGVYEQFF	TGTGCCAGCAGCGGCGGGACTAGCGGGGTGTATGAGCAGTTCTTC
-	TRBV7-9	TRBD2	18	TRBJ2-5	CASSLTRGLAGGQETQYF	TGTGCCAGCAGCTTGACGCGGGGACTAGCGGGAGGGCAAGAGACCCAGTACTTC
-	TRBV7-9	-	16	TRBJ2-1	CASSFVGWSSYNEQFF	TGTGCCAGCAGTTTTGTCGGGTGGAGCTCCTACAATGAGCAGTTCTTC
-	TRBV7-7	-	16	TRBJ2-5	CASSFAVGEIEETQYF	TGTGCCAGCAGTTTCGCGGTGGGAGAGATTGAGGAGACCCAGTACTTC
-	TRBV4-3	TRBD1	16	TRBJ1-2	CASSQDAARGMYGYTF	TGCGCCAGCAGCCAAGATGCGGCCAGGGGGATGTATGGCTACACCTTC
-	TRBV23-1	-	15	TRBJ1-3	CASSPGHAEGNTIYF	TGCGCCAGCAGCCCGGGACACGCCGAAGGAAACACCATATATTTT
-	TRBV6-5	-	15	TRBJ2-7	CASSPEPTATYEQYF	TGTGCCAGCAGCCCCGAACCGACAGCAACCTACGAGCAGTACTTC
-	TRBV5-4	-	14	TRBJ2-3	CASSYGEPTDTQYF	TGTGCCAGCAGCTATGGGGAGCCTACAGATACGCAGTATTTT
-	TRBV6-5	TRBD1	15	TRBJ2-1	CASSYTGQLLNEQFF	TGTGCCAGCAGTTACACGGGACAGCTACTTAATGAGCAGTTCTTC
-	TRBV5-6	-	16	TRBJ2-3	CASSLVEGSGTDTQYF	TGTGCCAGCAGCTTGGTCGAGGGGAGCGGTACAGATACGCAGTATTTT
-	TRBV12-5	-	14	TRBJ2-1	CASDKYEGVHEQFF	TGTGCTAGTGACAAGTACGAGGGTGTGCATGAGCAGTTCTTC
-	TRBV6-5	-	14	TRBJ1-1	CASSTGTGNTEAFF	TGTGCCAGCAGTACCGGGACGGGGAACACTGAAGCTTTCTTT